The rows below give T cell receptor beta chains drawn from one sample of a study of blood T cell repertoires in COVID-19. Data came from immunoSEQ multiplex PCR; TCRdb stores just in-frame clones and leaves some out. The table includes approximately 320,000 clones, about 92% detected once. Sequencing used PBMCs or T cells enriched from blood (not recorded which). All receptors come from a man aged 55 to 70 who had recovered from COVID-19. Both conserved end residues are part of each CDR3. D genes are given only for firm matches. Size is omitted from some rows. Given values are once, few, many or a class for expanded clones.

CDR3aa: CASSLVSDTQYF; CDR3nt: TGTGCCAGCAGCCTAGTCTCAGATACGCAGTATTTT; v_gene: TRBV12-3/TRBV12-4; j_gene: TRBJ2-3; d_gene: NA; abundance: NA
CDR3aa: CASSFAGAANTGELFF; CDR3nt: TGTGCCAGCAGCTTTGCGGGGGCCGCGAACACCGGGGAGCTGTTTTTT; v_gene: TRBV7-9; j_gene: TRBJ2-2; d_gene: NA; abundance: NA
CDR3aa: CASRPPAGLAGTYEQYF; CDR3nt: TGTGCAAGTCGTCCCCCGGCCGGACTAGCGGGCACCTACGAGCAGTACTTC; v_gene: TRBV12-2; j_gene: TRBJ2-7; d_gene: NA; abundance: NA
CDR3aa: CASSLAAGLNTEAFF; CDR3nt: TGCGCCAGCAGCTTGGCGGCAGGGCTAAACACTGAAGCTTTCTTT; v_gene: TRBV5-1; j_gene: TRBJ1-1; d_gene: NA; abundance: NA
CDR3aa: CASSSDRNQPQHF; CDR3nt: TGTGCCAGCAGCTCGGACAGAAATCAGCCCCAGCATTTT; v_gene: TRBV3-1/TRBV3-2; j_gene: TRBJ1-5; d_gene: NA; abundance: NA
CDR3aa: CASSLAKMADTRGYTF; CDR3nt: TGTGCCAGCAGCTTGGCAAAGATGGCCGACACCCGGGGCTACACCTTC; v_gene: TRBV5-8; j_gene: TRBJ1-2; d_gene: NA; abundance: NA
CDR3aa: CASTPPGTGANTIYF; CDR3nt: TGTGCCAGCACCCCCCCAGGGACAGGGGCTAACACCATATATTTT; v_gene: TRBV11-2; j_gene: TRBJ1-3; d_gene: TRBD1; abundance: NA
CDR3aa: CASSGPDRGDEQYF; CDR3nt: TGCGCCAGCAGCGGGCCGGACAGGGGCGACGAGCAGTACTTC; v_gene: TRBV5-1; j_gene: TRBJ2-7; d_gene: TRBD1; abundance: few
CDR3aa: CASSIAGAGRGEQYF; CDR3nt: TGTGCCAGTAGTATAGCCGGGGCTGGCCGGGGGGAGCAGTACTTC; v_gene: TRBV19; j_gene: TRBJ2-7; d_gene: NA; abundance: NA
CDR3aa: CATSDAGTGSSNVLTF; CDR3nt: TGTGCCACCAGTGATGCCGGGACAGGGTCTTCCAACGTCCTGACTTTC; v_gene: TRBV24-1; j_gene: TRBJ2-6; d_gene: TRBD1; abundance: NA
CDR3aa: CASSPGESSDTQYF; CDR3nt: TGCGCCAGCAGCCCGGGGGAGTCATCAGATACGCAGTATTTT; v_gene: TRBV5-1; j_gene: TRBJ2-3; d_gene: NA; abundance: NA
CDR3aa: CASSLASGQEAFF; CDR3nt: TGTGCCAGCAGCTTAGCTTCGGGACAGGAAGCTTTCTTT; v_gene: TRBV7-2; j_gene: TRBJ1-1; d_gene: TRBD1; abundance: once
CDR3aa: CASSFWQPGNTIYF; CDR3nt: TGTGCCAGCAGCTTTTGGCAACCGGGAAACACCATATATTTT; v_gene: TRBV11-2; j_gene: TRBJ1-3; d_gene: NA; abundance: NA
CDR3aa: CASSLPGTEDEQYF; CDR3nt: TGTGCCAGCAGCTTGCCCGGGACAGAGGACGAGCAGTACTTC; v_gene: TRBV5-4; j_gene: TRBJ2-7; d_gene: TRBD1; abundance: few
CDR3aa: CASTTGLNTGELFF; CDR3nt: TGTGCTAGCACGACAGGGTTAAACACCGGGGAGCTGTTTTTT; v_gene: TRBV7-7; j_gene: TRBJ2-2; d_gene: TRBD1; abundance: few
CDR3aa: CASSYGRVGGYTF; CDR3nt: TGTGCCAGCAGTTACGGCAGGGTGGGGGGCTACACCTTC; v_gene: TRBV6-5; j_gene: TRBJ1-2; d_gene: NA; abundance: NA
CDR3aa: CASSLSPGLAGAYEQYF; CDR3nt: TGTGCCAGCAGCTTAAGCCCGGGACTAGCGGGGGCCTACGAGCAGTACTTC; v_gene: TRBV7-2; j_gene: TRBJ2-7; d_gene: TRBD2; abundance: few
CDR3aa: CASRIFDSANTEAFF; CDR3nt: TGTGCCAGCAGGATTTTCGACAGTGCGAACACTGAAGCTTTCTTT; v_gene: TRBV6-5; j_gene: TRBJ1-1; d_gene: NA; abundance: once
CDR3aa: CASSLAGAGYEQYF; CDR3nt: TGTGCCAGCAGCCTAGCGGGAGCCGGCTACGAGCAGTACTTC; v_gene: TRBV3-1/TRBV3-2; j_gene: TRBJ2-7; d_gene: TRBD2; abundance: NA
CDR3aa: CASSLTVRQPQHF; CDR3nt: TGTGCCAGCAGCTTGACAGTCCGGCAGCCCCAGCATTTT; v_gene: TRBV11-2; j_gene: TRBJ1-5; d_gene: NA; abundance: NA
CDR3aa: CASRAWGDVNEKLFF; CDR3nt: TGCGCCAGCAGGGCCTGGGGGGACGTAAATGAAAAACTGTTTTTT; v_gene: TRBV5-1; j_gene: TRBJ1-4; d_gene: NA; abundance: NA
CDR3aa: CASRAPVGRGNTIYF; CDR3nt: TGTGCCAGTAGGGCCCCGGTTGGGCGAGGAAACACCATATATTTT; v_gene: TRBV19; j_gene: TRBJ1-3; d_gene: NA; abundance: NA
CDR3aa: CASSQDLARVGTEAFF; CDR3nt: TGCGCCAGCAGCCAAGATCTTGCCAGGGTGGGAACTGAAGCTTTCTTT; v_gene: TRBV4-3; j_gene: TRBJ1-1; d_gene: NA; abundance: NA
CDR3aa: CASSQGQGANSPLHF; CDR3nt: TGTGCCAGCAGCCAGGGACAGGGGGCGAATTCACCCCTCCACTTT; v_gene: TRBV4-2; j_gene: TRBJ1-6; d_gene: TRBD1; abundance: NA
CDR3aa: CASRATASSYNSPLHF; CDR3nt: TGTGCCAGCAGAGCGACAGCCAGCTCCTATAATTCACCCCTCCACTTT; v_gene: TRBV2; j_gene: TRBJ1-6; d_gene: NA; abundance: NA
CDR3aa: CSYSPTGSEQYF; CDR3nt: TGCAGCTATAGCCCCACGGGGAGTGAGCAGTACTTC; v_gene: TRBV29-1; j_gene: TRBJ2-7; d_gene: NA; abundance: NA
CDR3aa: CASSLALGTGLEKLFF; CDR3nt: TGTGCCAGCAGCTTAGCGCTTGGGACAGGGCTTGAAAAACTGTTTTTT; v_gene: TRBV7-9; j_gene: TRBJ1-4; d_gene: TRBD1; abundance: NA
CDR3aa: CASSPTSGRRGEQYF; CDR3nt: TGTGCCAGCTCACCTACTAGCGGGAGAAGGGGAGAGCAGTACTTC; v_gene: TRBV18; j_gene: TRBJ2-7; d_gene: TRBD2; abundance: NA
CDR3aa: CASCWGQGVGETQYF; CDR3nt: TGTGCCAGCTGTTGGGGGCAGGGAGTGGGAGAGACCCAGTACTTC; v_gene: TRBV6-2/TRBV6-3; j_gene: TRBJ2-5; d_gene: NA; abundance: NA